This entry describes one T cell receptor (beta chain). What it binds is not known. This entry belongs to a study of STAT3 mutations in large granular lymphocyte leukemia. Study outcomes and limitations: Some patients had persisting codominant clonotypes that could mask small clones. Every T-LGLL patient had at least one immunodominant TCRbeta clonotype. Differing intervals and regimens complicate linking therapy response to clone burden. TCR clonotype switching after therapy occurred in about 35% of the 18 patients.

J gave up 3 bases and V 4 bases, and 6 bases lay outside the gene matches. The CDR3 is 16 residues long. Germline values: CDR1 MNHNS, CDR2 SASEGT. Each sample's TCRbeta library yielded on average about 40,773 productive templates. Using immunoSEQ multiplex PCR, the repertoire was profiled, and TCRdb retains in-frame clones only, with some absent. The sample has 35,000 or so clones, 70% to 90% seen once. Sequenced input: PBMCs. The rearrangement links TRBV6-1 to TRBJ1-5; 10 nucleotides line up with TRBD1. This receptor was taken from a human donor with T large granular lymphocyte leukemia. Some clones in this sample may be carry-over from other donors' samples. DNA of the CDR3: TGTGCCAGCAGTGGCGGGACAGGGGAAAACAATCAGCCCCAGCATTTT. This translates into CASSGGTGENNQPQHF.